This T cell receptor beta chain was sequenced in a study of blood T cell repertoires in COVID-19. Data came from immunoSEQ multiplex PCR; TCRdb stores just in-frame clones and leaves some out. The sample consists of about 480,000 clones, 88% of them appearing once. V was pared by 9 bases and J by 4 bases, with 11 bases of the junction left unmatched. In germline, CDR1 is LNHNV, CDR2 YYDKDF (reference sequence). The CDR3 length is 17 residues. V gene TRBV15 combines with J gene TRBJ2-6, with 11 bases aligning to TRBD1. The receptor was derived from a woman aged 40 to 50 who had recovered from COVID-19. The material sequenced was PBMCs or T cells enriched from blood (not recorded which). CDR3 residues: CATQGQGVTRGANVLTF. The CDR3 region has the DNA TGTGCCACTCAGGGACAGGGGGTGACCAGAGGGGCCAACGTCCTGACTTTC. The full variable domain, rest sourced from reference TRBV15 and TRBJ2-6, is DAMVIQNPRYQVTQFGKPVTLSCSQTLNHNVMYWYQQKSSQAPKLLFHYYDKDFNNEADTPDNFQSRRPNTSFCFLDIRSPGLGDTAMYLCATQGQGVTRGANVLTFGAGSRLTVL.